This TCR beta chain emerged from a study of Ad26.COV2.S vaccination and SARS-CoV-2 variants. Study background: A COV1001 Ad26.COV2.S trial-arm participant provided the sample. Participants got Ad26.COV2.S intramuscularly, once or twice 56 days apart. Study-level results: Substantial response breadth was reportedly seen for spike-specific CD8+ and CD4+ T cells after vaccination. Vaccine recipients had higher spike-specific TCR breadth than placebo recipients.

The CDR3 is 14 residues long. V gave up 4 bases and J gave up 2 bases, with 12 bases separating them. CDR1 KGHSH and CDR2 LQKENI come from the germline V gene. This clone has only one observation. What it recognizes is unknown. Treatment denoted: around 19 received Ad26.COV2.S at low or high dose, single or two shots; 5 received placebo; per-sample allocation not given. The study sampled participants on day 63 after the first vaccine or placebo injection. Sequenced by immunoSEQ multiplex PCR; TCRdb stores in-frame clones only, minus some. The top ten hold about 3.5% of the sample, which has approximately 400,000 clones, 70% to 90% seen once.

Sequencing was performed on peripheral blood, taken in a trial of Ad26.COV2.S vaccine versus placebo. The origin of this receptor is a person aged 18-65 years who received the Ad26.COV2.S COVID-19 vaccine or a placebo. The chain has TRBV18 and TRBJ2-7; D might be TRBD2 (6 bases). CDR3 in DNA: TGTGCCAGCTCACTACCGGGACTTCCCTACGAGCAGTACTTC. It codes for CASSLPGLPYEQYF.